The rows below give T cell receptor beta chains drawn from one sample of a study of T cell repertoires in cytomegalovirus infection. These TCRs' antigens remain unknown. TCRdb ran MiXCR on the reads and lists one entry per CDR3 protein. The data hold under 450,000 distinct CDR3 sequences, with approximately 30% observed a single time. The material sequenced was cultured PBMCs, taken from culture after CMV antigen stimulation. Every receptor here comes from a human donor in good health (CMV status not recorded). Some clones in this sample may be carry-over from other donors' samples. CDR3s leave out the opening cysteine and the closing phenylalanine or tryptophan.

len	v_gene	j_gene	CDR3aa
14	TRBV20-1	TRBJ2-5	SANDAWFELQETQY
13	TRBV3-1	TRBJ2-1	ASSQSGTVLDEQF
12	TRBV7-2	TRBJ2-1	ASSYGGGYNEQF
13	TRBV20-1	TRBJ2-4	SARGPALAKNIQY
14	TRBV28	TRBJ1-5	ASSLPGLIDGQPQH
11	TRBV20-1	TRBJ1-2	SAMWDKVDGYT
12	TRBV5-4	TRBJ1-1	ASSPGTATPKAF
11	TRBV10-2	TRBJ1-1	ASSELGNTEAF
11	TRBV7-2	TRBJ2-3	ASSHARPNTQY
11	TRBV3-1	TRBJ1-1	ASSSGGAAEAF
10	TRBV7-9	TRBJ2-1	ASSLDGVEQF
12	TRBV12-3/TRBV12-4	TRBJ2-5	ASSYGTLQETQY
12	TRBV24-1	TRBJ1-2	ATSDAGQGAGYT
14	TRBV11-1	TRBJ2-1	ASSLDTGGSYNEQF
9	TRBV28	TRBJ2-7	ASSLYYEQY
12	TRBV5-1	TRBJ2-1	AGTGGIRDNEQF
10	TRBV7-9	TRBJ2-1	ASSPSGRASF
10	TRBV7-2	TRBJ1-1	ASSFGDIGAF
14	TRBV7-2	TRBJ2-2	ASSPPGGRRAGELF
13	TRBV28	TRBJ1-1	ASTRLDLMNTEAF
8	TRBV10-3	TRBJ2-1	AISEGLWI
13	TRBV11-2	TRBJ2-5	ASSLEQGVGETQY
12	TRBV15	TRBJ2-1	ATSREFGDNEQF
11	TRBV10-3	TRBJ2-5	AINGHNQETQY
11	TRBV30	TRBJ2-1	AWSGYRWNEQF
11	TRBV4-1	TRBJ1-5	ASSQERWQPQH
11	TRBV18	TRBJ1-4	ASSPRRGEKLF
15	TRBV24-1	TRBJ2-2	ATSDPRTGKDTGELF
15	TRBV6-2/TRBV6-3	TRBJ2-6	ASSPSQAVGGANVLT
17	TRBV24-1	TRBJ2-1	ATSDLDGPYASSYNEQF
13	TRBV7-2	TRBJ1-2	ASSLNRDRGYGYT
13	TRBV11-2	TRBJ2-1	ASSLYGQSYNEQF
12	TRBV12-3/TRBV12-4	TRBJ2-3	ASSLTGPPDTQY
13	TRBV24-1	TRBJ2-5	ATSDLSQGGETQY
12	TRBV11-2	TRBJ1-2	ASRTNRANYGYT
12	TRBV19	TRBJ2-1	ASRHRGSYNEQF
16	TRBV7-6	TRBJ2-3	ASSSEHPGAHQPDTQY
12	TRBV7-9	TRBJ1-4	ASSFAPENEKLF
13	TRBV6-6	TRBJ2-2	ASSYTGLAGGELF
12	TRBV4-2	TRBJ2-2	ASSQDSGTGELF
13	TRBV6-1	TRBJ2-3	ASSENFLGPDTQY
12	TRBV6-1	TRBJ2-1	ASSPSFVPQGQF
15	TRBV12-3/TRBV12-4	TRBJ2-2	ASSTRGSGSDTGELF
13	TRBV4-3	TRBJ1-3	ASSPSAGVGNTIY
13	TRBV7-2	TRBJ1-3	ASSRQGTSGNTIY
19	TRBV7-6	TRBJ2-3	ASSRGAGDIRLAGGSDTQY